These 27 T cell receptor beta chains were sequenced from one sample in a study of identical twins. TCRdb re-called the 5' RACE reads through MiXCR, storing one row per CDR3 protein. The repertoire holds nearly 650,000 distinct CDR3 sequences, with roughly 7.2% as singletons. The same data also went into a second study, on yellow fever vaccine responses in identical twins.

Sequencing input: PBMCs. Receptor source: a woman younger than 30 in good health.

This clonotype was seen a few times. The chain links TRBV20-1 to TRBJ2-3; a weak D match, TRBD2 (6 bases). CDR1 and CDR2 from the germline V gene are DFQATT and SNEGSKA (reference sequence). This CDR3 has 15 residues. V lost 1 base and J lost 5, with 16 bases in between. CDR3 sequence: CSARGGLYLLDTQYF. CDR3 DNA: TGCAGTGCTAGAGGAGGACTATACCTATTAGATACGCAGTATTTT.

This clonotype came up a few times. The chain employs TRBV20-1 and TRBJ2-3, with D perhaps matching TRBD1 or TRBD2 (5 bases each). Germline CDR1 is DFQATT and CDR2 is SNEGSKA (reference sequence). This CDR3 has 14 residues. Trimming left V 5 bases short and J 5 bases short, with 17 bases between. Here the CDR3 reads CSAPRAGTRDTQYF. The DNA for the CDR3 is TGCAGTGCTCCCCGGGCAGGGACGAGAGATACGCAGTATTTT.

This clonotype was counted ten times or more. The rearrangement joins TRBV7-8 to TRBJ2-2, with D possibly matching TRBD2 (5 bases). In germline, CDR1 is SGHVS, CDR2 FQNEAQ. V lost 2 bases and J 2 bases, leaving 15 bases between the germline ends. The length of the CDR3 is 17 residues. The CDR3 coding sequence is TGTGCCAGCAGCTTATGGTCGTTCGGAGGAAACACCGGGGAGCTGTTTTTT. Protein sequence: CASSLWSFGGNTGELFF.

This clonotype occurred many times. The chain links TRBV5-1 to TRBJ1-4; 9 bases fit TRBD1. Germline V gene sequence: CDR1 SGHRS, CDR2 YFSETQ. The ends lost 1 base at V and 5 bases at J; junction bases unmatched: 6. The CDR3 sequence is 16 residues long. CDR3 sequence (DNA): TGCGCCAGCAGCTTGTCCGCCGGGACAGGGAATGAAAAACTGTTTTTT. Translation gives CASSLSAGTGNEKLFF.

This clonotype was seen only once. The chain uses TRBV6-1 and TRBJ2-5; 8 bases map to TRBD1. Germline values: CDR1 MNHNS, CDR2 SASEGT. The V gene end was trimmed by 6 bases and the J gene end by 0 bases; junction bases not matched to a gene: 6. This CDR3 region has 15 residues. The chain's CDR3 is CASRRTGINQETQYF. Written as DNA, the CDR3 is TGTGCCAGCAGGAGGACAGGGATAAACCAAGAGACCCAGTACTTC.

This clonotype was found many times. V is TRBV5-1 and J is TRBJ2-1; D is unresolved. The V end lost 0 bases, the J end lost 2 bases, and 12 bases lay between the germline ends. CDR1 is SGHRS, CDR2 YFSETQ, per germline. The CDR3 length is 16 residues. The CDR3 region is CASSLGTELTYNEQFF. CDR3 DNA sequence: TGCGCCAGCAGCTTGGGAACAGAACTGACCTACAATGAGCAGTTCTTC.

The chain is built from TRBV4-1 and TRBJ2-6; 7 nucleotides agree with TRBD1. The trim removed 0 bases at V and 5 bases at J, leaving 7 bases unmatched. The CDR3 totals 17 residues. Germline V gives CDR1 MGHRA, CDR2 YSYEKL. Here the CDR3 reads CASSQDGDSRRANVLTF. CDR3 nucleotide sequence: TGCGCCAGCAGCCAAGATGGGGACAGTCGAAGGGCCAACGTCCTGACTTTC.

In this sample, this clonotype turned up many times. J is TRBJ2-1 and V is TRBV15; 14 bases are shared with TRBD2. The CDR3 is 15 residues long. The J segment lost 7 bases and the V segment lost 3 bases, leaving 2 bases of the junction unmatched. Germline V lookup: CDR1 LNHNV, CDR2 YYDKDF (reference sequence). In nucleotides, the CDR3 is TGTGCCACCAGCAGCGGGACTAGCGGGAGTAATGAGCAGTTCTTC. The encoded protein is CATSSGTSGSNEQFF. The variable domain in full, with the rest retrieved from reference TRBV15 and TRBJ2-1, is DAMVIQNPRYQVTQFGKPVTLSCSQTLNHNVMYWYQQKSSQAPKLLFHYYDKDFNNEADTPDNFQSRRPNTSFCFLDIRSPGLGDTAMYLCATSSGTSGSNEQFFGPGTRLTVL.

This clonotype was seen more than once but under ten times. This rearrangement joins TRBV7-9 to TRBJ1-2, with TRBD1 matching over 8 bases. CDR3 length: 12 amino acids. Germline CDR1 is SEHNR and CDR2 is FQNEAQ (reference sequence). V lost 5 bases and J lost 8; bases outside the gene matches: 4. Here the CDR3 reads CASSTGQGGYTF. In nucleotides, the CDR3 is TGTGCCAGCAGCACTGGACAGGGCGGCTACACCTTC.

This clonotype showed up many times. The V and J genes are TRBV25-1 and TRBJ2-3; 7 bases agree with TRBD2. Germline assignment: CDR1 MGHDK and CDR2 SYGVNS. V was pared by 1 base and J by 6 bases, with 7 bases of the junction left unmatched. This CDR3 comprises 15 residues. CDR3 sequence (DNA): TGTGCCAGCAGTGAATTCTGGGAGGGGATGGATACGCAGTATTTT. Its translation is CASSEFWEGMDTQYF.

Ten or more counts support this clonotype. The chain recombines TRBV7-9 with TRBJ1-1, with 8 nucleotides matching TRBD1. V trimming: 7 bases; J trimming: 4 bases; junction bases outside the gene matches: 14. CDR1 is SEHNR, CDR2 FQNEAQ, per germline (reference sequence). The CDR3 has 16 amino acids. Written as DNA, the CDR3 is TGTGCCAGCACCCCACGGGCCCAGGGGGCGAGCACTGAAGCTTTCTTT. Residues: CASTPRAQGASTEAFF.

This clonotype was detected ten times or more. DNA for the CDR3: TGCGCCAGAAGCGATTGGCCCCTATGTCAGCCCCAGCATTTT. Encoded protein: CARSDWPLCQPQHF. The chain recombines TRBV5-1 with TRBJ1-5; no definite D call. The germline CDR1 and CDR2 sequences are SGHRS and YFSETQ. The V gene lost 8 bases and the J gene lost 6 bases, with 18 bases spanning the gap. The CDR3 is 14 residues long.

The rearrangement uses TRBV3-1 and TRBJ2-5; a possible D gene is TRBD1 (6 bases). The germline gives CDR1 LGHDT, CDR2 YNNKEL (reference sequence). This CDR3 is built from 16 residues. The V and J ends lost 5 bases and 2 bases respectively, with 18 bases between them. The CDR3 bases are TGTGCCAGCAGCTCCCACGGGAAGGGGGTACAAGAGACCCAGTACTTC. Protein product: CASSSHGKGVQETQYF.

In its sample, this clonotype was seen many times. V gene TRBV7-8 combines with J gene TRBJ1-2; TRBD1 might be the D (5 bases). The CDR3 loop spans 13 amino acids. V shed 2 bases and J shed 8 bases, with 12 bases lying between them. Germline V CDR1 and CDR2: SGHVS, FQNEAQ. The CDR3 DNA follows: TGTGCCAGCAGCTTAAAAGGGGATCGAGGCTACACCTTC. This translates into CASSLKGDRGYTF.

Many counts were recorded for this clonotype. V gene TRBV5-1 combines with J gene TRBJ1-1; TRBD1 is a possible D gene (5 bases). Germline CDR1 reads SGHRS; CDR2 reads YFSETQ. V was pared by 5 bases and J by 3 bases, with 14 bases between. The CDR3 contains 14 residues. The CDR3 here is CASRNPGADTEAFF. The CDR3 nucleotides read TGCGCCAGCAGGAACCCCGGGGCAGACACTGAAGCTTTCTTT. Full variable domain (outside the CDR3, taken from reference TRBV5-1 and TRBJ1-1): KAGVTQTPRYLIKTRGQQVTLSCSPISGHRSVSWYQQTPGQGLQFLFEYFSETQRNKGNFPGRFSGRQFSNSRSEMNVSTLELGDSALYLCASRNPGADTEAFFGQGTRLTVV.

The rearrangement uses TRBV12-5 and TRBJ1-5, with a tentative D call TRBD1 (5 bases). The CDR3 is 16 amino acids. In germline, CDR1 is LGHNT, CDR2 FRNRAP. V lost 1 base and J lost 0, with 10 bases in between. In DNA, the CDR3 is TGTGCTAGTGGTTTGGACGAGGGGTTTAGCAATCAGCCCCAGCATTTT. Encoded protein: CASGLDEGFSNQPQHF.

As to this clonotype: A much larger clone is a single base away; this may be a read error. The chain combines TRBV5-1 with TRBJ2-1; tentative D call: TRBD1 (5 bases). The CDR3 length is 13 residues. V was trimmed by 3 bases and J by 7 bases, leaving 11 bases between them. Germline CDR1 SGHRS, CDR2 YFSETQ. CDR3 DNA sequence: TGCGCCAGCAGCTGGGGCCCTGGGAATGAGCAGTTCTTC. It translates to CASSWGPGNEQFF. Filled out from reference TRBV5-1 and TRBJ2-1, the complete variable domain reads KAGVTQTPRYLIKTRGQQVTLSCSPISGHRSVSWYQQTPGQGLQFLFEYFSETQRNKGNFPGRFSGRQFSNSRSEMNVSTLELGDSALYLCASSWGPGNEQFFGPGTRLTVL.

This clonotype came up many times. The chain is built from TRBV20-1 and TRBJ2-7; D uncertain. The CDR3 runs 14 residues. Trimming shortened V by 6 bases and J by 2 bases, and 17 bases separated the two germline ends. The germline V gene encodes CDR1 DFQATT and CDR2 SNEGSKA (reference sequence). The CDR3 DNA is TGCAGTGCCCTCTGGCCGGGTTTCCCCTACGAGCAGTACGTC. Translating gives CSALWPGFPYEQYV.

This clonotype appeared a few times. V usage is TRBV25-1 and J usage is TRBJ1-6, with TRBD1 as a possible D gene (5 bases). Germline-derived CDR1 and CDR2 are MGHDK and SYGVNS. Trimming stripped 1 base from V and 10 bases from J, with 17 bases between. The CDR3 contains 16 residues. The chain's CDR3 is CASSESIEGWGSPLHF. For the CDR3, the DNA is TGTGCCAGCAGTGAATCGATCGAGGGGTGGGGATCACCCCTCCACTTT.

J is TRBJ2-7 and V is TRBV7-9; a weak D match, TRBD1 (7 bases). The CDR3 consists of 16 residues. Germline CDR1 reads SEHNR; CDR2 reads FQNEAQ (reference sequence). V gave up 0 bases and J gave up 3 bases, with 15 bases separating them. The CDR3 nucleotides are TGTGCCAGCAGCTTAGCGAGCGCGGGACAGAGCTACGAGCAGTACTTC. Protein product: CASSLASAGQSYEQYF.

This clonotype was picked up many times. The rearrangement joins TRBV7-2 to TRBJ2-3; TRBD1 is a possible D gene (6 bases). The V and J ends lost 2 bases and 4 bases respectively, with 16 bases between them. The CDR3 is 16 residues long. Germline CDR1 is SGHTA and CDR2 is FQGNSA. CDR3 DNA: TGTGCCAGCAGCTTATGGGGCAGGGGAGATGCAGATACGCAGTATTTT. Residues: CASSLWGRGDADTQYF.

The V and J genes are TRBV19 and TRBJ2-3; TRBD2 matches 8 bases. V was pared by 5 bases and J by 5 bases, with 12 bases of the junction left unmatched. CDR1 LNHDA and CDR2 SQIVND come from the germline V gene (reference sequence). CDR3 size: 16 residues. The CDR3 sequence: CASSYWLREDQDTQYF. DNA for the CDR3: TGTGCCAGTAGTTATTGGCTGCGGGAGGACCAAGATACGCAGTATTTT.

This clonotype was seen many times. This chain uses TRBV9 with TRBJ2-7; no firm D call. Germline-derived CDR1 and CDR2 are SGDLS and YYNGEE. V was cut by 4 bases and J by 3 bases, with 17 bases left in between. CDR3 length: 15 residues. DNA for the CDR3: TGTGCCAGCAGCCCGGGTGGGAAACCCCTCTACGAGCAGTACTTC. Residues: CASSPGGKPLYEQYF.

The chain joins TRBV5-1 to TRBJ2-1, with TRBD2 identical over 8 bases. Germline values: CDR1 SGHRS, CDR2 YFSETQ. The junction had 10 bases not matched to a gene; V was cut back by 0 bases and J by 8 bases. The CDR3 sequence is 16 residues long. The CDR3 is CASSLGPSGGGHEQFF. The CDR3 DNA is TGCGCCAGCAGCTTGGGCCCTTCGGGAGGGGGTCATGAGCAGTTCTTC.

This clonotype was recorded many times. The chain is built from TRBV4-1 and TRBJ2-1; the D gene is possibly TRBD2 (5 bases). Trimming removed 1 base from V and 9 bases from J, with 10 bases in between. Per germline, CDR1 MGHRA and CDR2 YSYEKL. The CDR3 covers 13 residues. The CDR3 nucleotides read TGCGCCAGCAGCCAAGGACTAATGGGTGAGCAGTTCTTC. As protein: CASSQGLMGEQFF.

The gene calls are TRBV5-1 and TRBJ1-1; TRBD1 is a possible D gene (5 bases). Germline values: CDR1 SGHRS, CDR2 YFSETQ. The CDR3 runs 14 residues. V lost 0 bases and J lost 3, with 9 bases in between. CDR3: CASSLERGDTEAFF. CDR3 nucleotide sequence: TGCGCCAGCAGCTTGGAAAGGGGTGACACTGAAGCTTTCTTT.

This clonotype came up many times. The CDR3 DNA reads TGTGCCAGCAGCCAGACTAGCGGGAGGTCAGATACGCAGTATTTT. Translated: CASSQTSGRSDTQYF. V and J are TRBV14 and TRBJ2-3; TRBD2 matches at 13 bases. The CDR3 is made up of 15 amino acids. In germline, CDR1 is SGHDN, CDR2 FVKESK. Trimming cost V 3 bases and J 4 bases; bases outside gene matches: 1.